One TCR beta chain is described in this entry. Its antigen is undetermined. Possible read error: a much larger clone is one base away. TCRdb passed the PCR reads through MiXCR, listing each CDR3 protein once. The sample holds about 500,000 distinct CDR3 sequences, about 22% seen once. This entry belongs to a study of molecular identifiers for immune sequencing clone quantification. General study points: Should identical TCR molecules share a barcode, the sizes of highly expanded clones could be underestimated.

Trimming stripped 8 bases from V and 7 bases from J, with 21 bases between. This CDR3 spans 14 amino acids. The V and J genes are TRBV12-3 or TRBV12-4 and TRBJ2-7; D may match TRBD1 or TRBD2 (5 bases each). The receptor was derived from a human donor in good health. Some libraries in this study had Jurkat cell RNA spiked in. The sequencing sample was made of naive CD8+ T cells from blood, with Jurkat cell RNA spiked in. Subset indicated: FACS-sorted CD8+CD4-CCR7+CD45RA+ naive T cells. CDR3 DNA sequence: TGTGCCAGCGGTTGGTCGGGGCCCTCAAGGGAGCAGTACTTC. Protein product: CASGWSGPSREQYF.